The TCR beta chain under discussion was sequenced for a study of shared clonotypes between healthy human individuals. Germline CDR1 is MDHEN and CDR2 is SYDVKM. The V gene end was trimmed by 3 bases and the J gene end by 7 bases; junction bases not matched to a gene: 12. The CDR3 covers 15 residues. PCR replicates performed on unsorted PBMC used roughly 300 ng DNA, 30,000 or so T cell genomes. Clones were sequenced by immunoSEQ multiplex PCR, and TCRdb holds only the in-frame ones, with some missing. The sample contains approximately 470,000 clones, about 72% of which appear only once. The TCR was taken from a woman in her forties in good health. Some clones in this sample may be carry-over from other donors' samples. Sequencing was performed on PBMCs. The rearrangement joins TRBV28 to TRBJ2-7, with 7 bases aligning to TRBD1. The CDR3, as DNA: TGTGCCAGCAGTTTCTCTAGGGGGCCTCTGGGGGAGCAGTACTTC. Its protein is CASSFSRGPLGEQYF.